Following are 11 T cell receptor beta chains from one sample sequenced in a study of radiation and T cells in renal cell carcinoma. The assay was immunoSEQ multiplex PCR, and TCRdb's table has in-frame clones only and misses some. Counted here are about 140,000 clones, about 86% occurring once; the ten biggest clones make up under 20%. Time point denoted: blood 4 weeks post-SBRT, at nephrectomy. The treatment is: 15 Gy SBRT to primary tumor, nephrectomy 4 weeks later. This material consisted of blood, taken from a patient whose treatment included radiotherapy and nephrectomy. The receptors were gathered from a woman aged 50 to 60 with renal cell carcinoma.

This clone was detected once. This rearrangement joins TRBV7-9 to TRBJ2-5, with 7 nucleotides matching TRBD1. The junction had 9 bases not matched to a gene; V was cut back by 6 bases and J by 5 bases. CDR3 length: 14 residues. Per the germline V gene, CDR1 is SEHNR and CDR2 is FQNEAQ (reference sequence). The CDR3 sequence is CASSLVEGAETQYF. In nucleotides, the CDR3 is TGTGCCAGCAGTCTCGTAGAGGGGGCGGAGACCCAGTACTTC. The full variable domain, rest sourced from reference TRBV7-9 and TRBJ2-5, is DTGVSQNPRHKITKRGQNVTFRCDPISEHNRLYWYRQTLGQGPEFLTYFQNEAQLEKSRLLSDRFSAERPKGSFSTLEIQRTEQGDSAMYLCASSLVEGAETQYFGPGTRLLVL.

The chain carries TRBV19 and TRBJ1-5; TRBD1 might be the D (6 bases). The CDR3 covers 12 residues. The V gene's germline CDR1 is LNHDA and CDR2 SQIVND (reference sequence). V gave up 11 bases and J gave up 3 bases, with 11 bases separating them. Here the CDR3 DNA reads TGTGCCTGCGGACAGCTCAATCAGCCCCAGCATTTT. Translated, it gives CACGQLNQPQHF. Full variable domain (missing parts from reference TRBV19 and TRBJ1-5): DGGITQSPKYLFRKEGQNVTLSCEQNLNHDAMYWYRQDPGQGLRLIYYSQIVNDFQKGDIAEGYSVSREKKESFPLTVTSAQKNPTAFYLCACGQLNQPQHFGDGTRLSIL.

The gene calls are TRBV4-1 and TRBJ2-1, with TRBD2 matching over 9 bases. Germline V gene data show CDR1 as MGHRA and CDR2 as YSYEKL. Trimming took 1 base from V and 7 from J; bases not matched to a gene: 5. This CDR3 region has 15 residues. The CDR3 loop is CASSQGGLARNEQFF. The CDR3 DNA sequence: TGCGCCAGCAGCCAAGGGGGACTAGCTCGGAATGAGCAGTTCTTC.

The chain couples TRBV19 to TRBJ2-5; D is undetermined. The CDR3 is made up of 12 amino acids. Germline values: CDR1 LNHDA, CDR2 SQIVND (reference sequence). Trimming removed 3 bases from V and 5 bases from J, with 7 bases in between. CDR3 sequence reads: CASSIVEETQYF. CDR3 coding DNA: TGTGCCAGTAGTATCGTCGAGGAGACCCAGTACTTC.

J is TRBJ1-1 and V is TRBV5-6; TRBD1 is a possible D gene (5 bases). Trimming shortened V by 4 bases and J by 3 bases, and 13 bases separated the two germline ends. The CDR3 has 14 amino acids. Germline V gene lookup returns CDR1 SGHDT and CDR2 YYEEEE. In DNA, the CDR3 is TGTGCCAGCAGCCCACTCGGGGGAGACACTGAAGCTTTCTTT. Protein: CASSPLGGDTEAFF.

This clone was counted a single time. V usage is TRBV7-2 and J usage is TRBJ2-7, with D tentatively TRBD1 (6 bases). V lost 3 bases to trimming and J lost 3 bases, with 12 bases between them. There are 14 residues in the CDR3. In germline, CDR1 is SGHTA, CDR2 FQGNSA. The chain's CDR3 is CASSFVNRDYEQYF. The CDR3 nucleotides are TGTGCCAGCAGCTTCGTTAACAGGGACTACGAGCAGTACTTC.

The J gene is TRBJ2-2, the V gene TRBV9; 7 nucleotides agree with TRBD2. Looked up from germline, CDR1 is SGDLS and CDR2 is YYNGEE. Trimming removed 0 bases from V and 6 bases from J; junction bases left unmatched: 8. This CDR3 contains 16 residues. The CDR3 nucleotides read TGTGCCAGCAGCGTAGGGTGGCGGGAGAGCGCCGGGGAGCTGTTTTTT. Encoded protein: CASSVGWRESAGELFF. The full variable domain, its missing parts supplied by reference TRBV9 and TRBJ2-2, is DSGVTQTPKHLITATGQRVTLRCSPRSGDLSVYWYQQSLDQGLQFLIQYYNGEERAKGNILERFSAQQFPDLHSELNLSSLELGDSALYFCASSVGWRESAGELFFGEGSRLTVL.

This chain connects TRBV7-9 to TRBJ1-6; tentative D call: TRBD1 (5 bases). The V gene's germline CDR1 is SEHNR and CDR2 FQNEAQ (reference sequence). Trimming stripped 5 bases from V and 4 bases from J, with 18 bases between. The CDR3 spans 17 residues. This chain's CDR3 is CASSPWGGGLYNSPLHF. The CDR3 DNA reads TGTGCCAGCAGCCCGTGGGGGGGAGGATTGTATAATTCACCCCTCCACTTT.

The gene calls are TRBV5-1 and TRBJ2-7; perhaps TRBD2 as D (6 bases). Per the germline V gene, CDR1 is SGHRS and CDR2 is YFSETQ. Trimming took off 4 bases at V and 5 bases at J, with 19 bases between the two ends. The CDR3 has 15 residues. The CDR3 DNA sequence: TGCGCCAGCAGCCCAACACCGGTGGGGGGAGACGAGCAGTACTTC. Translating it yields CASSPTPVGGDEQYF.

The chain links TRBV6-6 to TRBJ2-1, with 8 positions matching TRBD2. The germline CDR1 and CDR2 sequences are MNHNY and SVGAGI (reference sequence). V was clipped by 9 bases and J by 5 bases; unmatched bases: 3. The CDR3 totals 12 residues. CDR3 sequence: CARAGANNEQFF. CDR3 coding DNA: TGTGCCAGAGCGGGAGCCAACAATGAGCAGTTCTTC.

J is TRBJ2-1 and V is TRBV9; tentative D call: TRBD2 (5 bases). With 3 bases removed from V and 3 bases from J, the gap between germline ends came to 13 bases. The CDR3 covers 15 residues. Germline V gene lookup returns CDR1 SGDLS and CDR2 YYNGEE. The CDR3 DNA reads TGTGCCAGCAGCGCCAGCGGCGGTGACTACAATGAGCAGTTCTTC. Translating gives CASSASGGDYNEQFF.